This T cell receptor beta chain was profiled in a study of T cells in Graves' hyperthyroidism and ophthalmopathy. TCR beta CDR3 regions were amplified from RNA. In the first-round RT-PCR of the TCR CDR3, the HTBI primer set was used. TCRdb itself ran the multiplex PCR reads through MiXCR, one entry per CDR3 protein. The data show around 440,000 distinct CDR3 sequences, 15% to 18% seen once. The CDR3 spans 17 residues. Germline V gene data show CDR1 as SGHRS and CDR2 as YFSETQ. Germline trimming cut 2 bases from V and 4 bases from J; bases unmatched to any gene: 10. The sample holds many counts of this clonotype.

The clonotype was recovered from a woman between 18 and 30 years old with Graves' hyperthyroidism. The source material was blood. This chain joins TRBV5-1 and TRBJ2-1, with 9 bases aligning to TRBD2. The CDR3 region has the DNA TGCGCCAGCAGCTTTGGTAGCGGGAGCATAGGGTACAATGAGCAGTTCTTC. This gives the protein CASSFGSGSIGYNEQFF.